The 12 T cell receptor beta chains reported below all come from one sample, sequenced in a study of shared clonotypes between healthy human individuals. Some clones are missing from TCRdb's copy, which holds only in-frame ones; the method was immunoSEQ multiplex PCR. Among fewer than 500,000 clones, almost 80% were seen once, and the ten largest hold approximately 12%. What was sequenced was PBMCs. The receptor set was obtained from a woman aged 40 to 50 in good health. Some clones in this sample may be carry-over from other donors' samples.

The chain couples TRBV7-9 to TRBJ2-3; D is unclear. CDR3 length: 14 residues. Trimming cost V 5 bases and J 4 bases, with 13 bases left between them. CDR1 SEHNR and CDR2 FQNEAQ come from the germline V gene (reference sequence). CDR3 DNA: TGTGCCAGCAGCCGAGGAAGCGAGCCAGATACGCAGTATTTT. Protein: CASSRGSEPDTQYF.

The J gene is TRBJ1-1, the V gene TRBV11-3; D remains unclear. Germline V gene data show CDR1 as SGHNT and CDR2 as YENEEA. The CDR3 loop spans 13 amino acids. Trimming pared 5 bases from V and 1 base from J, leaving 8 bases between. The CDR3 protein is CASSAGRNTEAFF. The CDR3 DNA is TGTGCCAGCAGCGCCGGACGGAACACTGAAGCTTTCTTT.

This chain uses TRBV29-1 with TRBJ2-7; 8 bases line up with TRBD2. The length of the CDR3 is 13 residues. The germline V gene encodes CDR1 SQVTM and CDR2 ANQGSEA. Losses at the gene ends were 3 bases for V and 2 bases for J; bases not matched to a gene: 3. The CDR3 spells CSVETSETYEQYF. The CDR3 region has the DNA TGCAGCGTTGAGACTAGCGAGACCTACGAGCAGTACTTC.

The rearrangement uses TRBV11-1 and TRBJ2-1, with 7 bases lining up with TRBD2. Germline values: CDR1 SGHAT, CDR2 FQDESV (reference sequence). Germline trimming cut 5 bases from V and 6 bases from J; bases unmatched to any gene: 7. The CDR3 contains 14 residues. CDR3 sequence: CASSPGLVGNEQFF. CDR3 in DNA: TGTGCCAGCAGCCCCGGACTAGTCGGCAATGAGCAGTTCTTC.

Many counts were recorded for this clone. The same CDR3 arises from other DNA sequences in this sample as well. The CDR3 here is CASSGQGGQPQHF. The CDR3, as DNA: TGTGCCAGCAGCGGACAGGGCGGCCAGCCCCAGCATTTT. The genes are TRBV2 and TRBJ1-5; 8 bases align to TRBD1. Germline V CDR1 and CDR2: SNHLY, FYNNEI. This CDR3 spans 13 amino acids. V was pared by 6 bases and J by 7 bases, with 5 bases of the junction left unmatched.

The V gene is TRBV5-1, the J gene TRBJ1-2, with a tentative D call TRBD1 (5 bases). The CDR3 loop spans 15 amino acids. Trimming removed 4 bases from V and 5 bases from J, with 18 bases in between. CDR1 and CDR2 from the germline V gene are SGHRS and YFSETQ. The CDR3 sequence is CASSGTLGTIYGYTF. CDR3 DNA sequence: TGCGCCAGCAGCGGAACCCTAGGGACGATATATGGCTACACCTTC.

Concerning this clone: This sample includes further DNA sequences coding for the same CDR3. V gene TRBV28 combines with J gene TRBJ2-1, with D perhaps matching TRBD2 (5 bases). Trimming pared 7 bases from V and 5 bases from J, leaving 18 bases between. The CDR3 length is 15 residues. Looked up from germline, CDR1 is MDHEN and CDR2 is SYDVKM. The CDR3 loop reads CASTSGNILNNEQFF. Written as DNA, the CDR3 is TGTGCCAGCACCTCCGGGAACATCCTAAACAATGAGCAGTTCTTC.

This clone showed up just a few times. This rearrangement joins TRBV30 to TRBJ2-1; D may be TRBD1 (5 bases). CDR3 size: 16 residues. CDR1 and CDR2 from the germline V gene are GTSNPN and SVGIG (reference sequence). The V gene lost 4 bases and the J gene lost 3 bases, with 19 bases spanning the gap. The CDR3 DNA reads TGTGCCTGGACCGACAGTGGGGCAGGAAGCTACAATGAGCAGTTCTTC. It codes for CAWTDSGAGSYNEQFF.

V gene TRBV7-3 combines with J gene TRBJ2-3; TRBD2 agrees at 10 bases. Germline-derived CDR1 and CDR2 are SGHTA and FQGTGA. Germline trimming cut 5 bases from V and 0 bases from J; bases unmatched to any gene: 14. CDR3 length: 19 amino acids. In DNA form, the CDR3 reads TGTGCCAGCAGCACGCCGGGCGGACTAGCGGAAGCTAGCACAGATACGCAGTATTTT. It is translated as CASSTPGGLAEASTDTQYF.

The genes are TRBV5-1 and TRBJ2-3, with D maybe TRBD2 (5 bases). The CDR3 runs 12 residues. Germline assignment: CDR1 SGHRS and CDR2 YFSETQ. V was clipped by 0 bases and J by 10 bases, with 9 bases between them. The CDR3 sequence: CASSLAGMSQYF. The CDR3 DNA is TGCGCCAGCAGCTTGGCGGGGATGTCGCAGTATTTT.

The J gene is TRBJ1-6, the V gene TRBV6-1; 8 bases are a match to TRBD1. This CDR3 has 14 residues. J was trimmed by 5 bases and V by 6 bases; bases with no gene match: 3. Germline V gene sequence: CDR1 MNHNS, CDR2 SASEGT. The CDR3 is CASRLGQDNSPLHF. DNA of the CDR3: TGTGCCAGCAGGTTGGGACAGGATAATTCACCCCTCCACTTT.

This chain links TRBV6-1 with TRBJ1-2; D is possibly TRBD1 (5 bases). The V end lost 4 bases, the J end lost 5 bases, and 14 bases lay between the germline ends. The CDR3 is 14 amino acids. The germline V gene has CDR1 MNHNS and CDR2 SASEGT. The CDR3 loop is CASSADSGPYGYTF. CDR3 DNA: TGTGCCAGCAGTGCCGACAGCGGGCCATATGGCTACACCTTC.